This T cell receptor beta chain was sequenced in a study of cytomegalovirus exposure and HLA in healthy donors. Findings of the study overall: Later, TCR association rates were found to vary by HLA locus, highest for DRB1 and lowest for HLA-C. An analysis was carried out later, and it reportedly showed fewer N-insertions in an Asian-associated ancestry cluster than the approximately 680-donor mean. Later analysis revealed greater clonal expansion in HLA-associated TCR beta chains than in equally common others.

The PCR contained 60 Vbeta and 13 Jbeta primers. As processed by the authors: Later reanalysis found 80 million or so unique TCR beta chains, around 11 million of them shared. Profiling relied on immunoSEQ multiplex PCR, and the TCRdb table lists in-frame clones only, not all of them. V and J calls and clone size come straight from that table; D and trimming were deduced from the DNA. The repertoire holds about 140,000 clones, with roughly 80% as singletons. The trim removed 1 base at V and 6 bases at J, leaving 4 bases unmatched. The V gene's germline CDR1 is SGHDN and CDR2 FVKESK. The CDR3 is 14 amino acids. Details on this clone: Its antigen is as yet unknown.

The sample consisted of PBMCs. This sequence was found in a man between 25 and 39 years old in good health and CMV-seronegative. The V call is TRBV14, the J call TRBJ2-7, with 9 bases aligning to TRBD1. In DNA form, the CDR3 reads TGTGCCAGCAGCCAAGGGGGGACAGGGACCGAGCAGTACTTC. Its translation is CASSQGGTGTEQYF.